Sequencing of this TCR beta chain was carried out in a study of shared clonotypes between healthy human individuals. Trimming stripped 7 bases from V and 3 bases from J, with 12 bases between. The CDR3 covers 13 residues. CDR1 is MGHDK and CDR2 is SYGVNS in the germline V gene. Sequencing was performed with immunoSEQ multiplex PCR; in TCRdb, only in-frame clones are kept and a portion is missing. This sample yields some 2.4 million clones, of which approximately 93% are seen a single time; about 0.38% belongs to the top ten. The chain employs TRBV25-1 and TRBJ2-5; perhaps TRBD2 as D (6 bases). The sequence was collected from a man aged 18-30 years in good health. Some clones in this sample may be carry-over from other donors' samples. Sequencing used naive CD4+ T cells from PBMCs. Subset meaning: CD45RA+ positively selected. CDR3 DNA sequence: TGTGCCAGCAAAACTAGCTGGGAAGAGACCCAGTACTTC. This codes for CASKTSWEETQYF.